This TCR beta chain comes out of a study of response to subunit inactivated influenza vaccine. This clonotype was picked up a small number of times. CDR3 length equals 16 residues. Germline lookup yields CDR1 SGHRS and CDR2 YFSETQ. J was trimmed by 5 bases and V by 0 bases; bases with no gene match: 8. From the RT-PCR reads, TCRdb called clonotypes with MiXCR, one entry per CDR3 protein. The sample consists of some 550,000 distinct CDR3 sequences, under 30% of them appearing once. The same specimen was also included in a second study, on T cells expressing NK-cell markers. That study adds: Libraries used 5'RACE template switching adding universal primer site and UMIs.

The J gene is TRBJ2-5, the V gene TRBV5-1; 9 bases map to TRBD2. Sequencing was performed on CD4+ T cells sorted from PBMCs, taken roughly 12 days after vaccination. The TCR was taken from a man in his forties or fifties who received an inactivated influenza vaccine. The CDR3 sequence: CASSLGLAGEVETQYF. Here the CDR3 DNA reads TGCGCCAGCAGCTTGGGCTTAGCGGGAGAGGTCGAGACCCAGTACTTC. The whole variable domain, filled in from reference TRBV5-1 and TRBJ2-5, reads KAGVTQTPRYLIKTRGQQVTLSCSPISGHRSVSWYQQTPGQGLQFLFEYFSETQRNKGNFPGRFSGRQFSNSRSEMNVSTLELGDSALYLCASSLGLAGEVETQYFGPGTRLLVL.